This T cell receptor beta chain was obtained from a study of tumor-infiltrating lymphocytes in primary liver carcinoma. Study-wide findings and caveats: Tumors and blood were compared for top-250-clone fraction, and tumors had the significantly higher value (p = 0.039).

The investigators made TCR beta cDNA from about 500 ng total RNA, using a constant-region primer. Slightly modified ARM-PCR, run as three nested multiplex PCR rounds, produced the TCR beta libraries. TRBV1-TRBV30 forward primers and a C-beta reverse primer were used in the first two PCR rounds, which each ran for about 10 cycles. TCRdb re-derived calls from the multiplex PCR reads in MiXCR, one entry per CDR3 protein. The sample lists some 200,000 distinct CDR3 sequences, less than 75% occurring once. Unsorted whole blood served as the source of blood RNA, and germline DNA was extracted as well. V lost 3 bases and J 4 bases, leaving 16 bases between the germline ends. Looked up from germline, CDR1 is SGHRS and CDR2 is YFSETQ. The CDR3 length is 15 residues. On this clonotype itself: What it recognizes is unknown.

Sequencing used peripheral blood. The gene calls are TRBV5-1 and TRBJ2-5; perhaps TRBD2 as D (6 bases). The sequence was collected from a woman aged 55 to 70 with primary liver carcinoma and hepatitis B virus infection. CDR3 sequence reads: CASSYSNLEGETQYF. The CDR3 nucleotides are TGCGCCAGCAGCTACTCCAACCTGGAGGGAGAGACCCAGTACTTC.